This T cell receptor (beta chain) emerged from a study of CD8 T cells in ankylosing spondylitis (dated by TCRdb to 2016 to 2017). Looking at the study overall: The study profiled T cell receptor beta repertoires in healthy donors and ankylosing spondylitis patients to find disease-linked TCR variants. In total, the full study cohort was made up of roughly 100 healthy donors and more than 20 ankylosing spondylitis patients. Samples of peripheral blood were taken, and for ankylosing spondylitis patients, synovial fluid was collected as well.

As concerns this clonotype: What this receptor recognizes is not known. Within one base of it there is no much larger clone, and no base qualities were kept.

Spanning cysteine to phenylalanine, the CDR3 consists of 14 amino acids. The retained sequence is limited to the CDR3, 42 bases, with the frame set at the first base. According to the germline V gene, CDR1 reads SQVTM and CDR2 reads ANQGSEA. V lost 4 bases and J lost 3 bases; the stretch between them is 13 bases long. Study-level results and caveats: The disease-linked clones were reported as significantly enriched in matched synovial fluid samples from ankylosing spondylitis patients. Some motif variants had previously been reported in the synovial fluid and blood of reactive arthritis patients, which suggests shared mechanisms of disease initiation. A TCR beta motif of seven or eight highly homologous amino acid variants appeared characteristic of blood from ankylosing spondylitis patients. The disease-linked clones showed a CD8+ phenotype and occurred at relatively low frequencies in peripheral blood.

Sequencing instrument: Illumina HiSeq 2500. Quantitative 5'-RACE with molecular barcodes was used to prepare TCR beta libraries. The authors' analysis ran thus. Disease-linked TCR variants were identified with a new computational method built on a probabilistic model of VDJ rearrangement. TCRdb trimmed public reads at Q25 via fastp, called clones via MiXCR and kept in-frame beta chains. One record per CDR3 amino acid sequence lists the most common genes and DNA. The V and J calls and clone size are TCRdb's, not the authors'. The sample records 250,000 to 300,000 distinct CDR3 sequences, about a sixth of which are singletons. Approximately 32% of the sample is taken by the ten largest.

The receptor comes from a male donor with ankylosing spondylitis or in good health (not recorded which). Source material: blood, either unsorted or a sorted T cell fraction (not recorded which). Rearrangement joined TRBV29-1 to TRBJ2-1, with no confident D gene call. The CDR3 is CSVGLTNSYNEQFF. The nucleotide sequence reads TGCAGCGTTGGGTTAACTAACAGCTACAATGAGCAGTTCTTC.